This T cell receptor (beta chain) is from a study of OX40 agonist ivuxolimab in advanced cancers. Study in general: Ivuxolimab, an antibody that agonizes OX40 (CD134), was administered to the patients. Earlier treatment with anti-PD-1, anti-PD-L1 or anti-CTLA-4 was permitted, and less than 50% had received some. Study conclusions and caveats: Expanded peripheral T cell antigen specificity was not determined.

As concerns this clone: Its antigen is unidentified.

This table comes from immunoSEQ multiplex PCR, and its TCRdb copy is limited to in-frame clones, with some not included. Of 75,000 to 90,000 clones listed, roughly 92% are singletons. The ends lost 9 bases at V and 5 bases at J; junction bases unmatched: 11. CDR3 length: 15 amino acids. Per the germline V gene, CDR1 is LNHDA and CDR2 is SQIVND (reference sequence). The receptor's source is an adult with an advanced solid tumor such as melanoma, head and neck, liver or kidney cancer. Here the sequenced sample was CD4+ or CD8+ T cells sorted from blood, taken in a trial of the OX40 agonist ivuxolimab. This chain links TRBV19 with TRBJ2-2, with 8 bases aligning to TRBD1. CDR3 region: CASTRRTGRTGELFF. In nucleotides, the CDR3 is TGTGCCAGCACTAGGAGGACAGGGCGGACCGGGGAGCTGTTTTTT.